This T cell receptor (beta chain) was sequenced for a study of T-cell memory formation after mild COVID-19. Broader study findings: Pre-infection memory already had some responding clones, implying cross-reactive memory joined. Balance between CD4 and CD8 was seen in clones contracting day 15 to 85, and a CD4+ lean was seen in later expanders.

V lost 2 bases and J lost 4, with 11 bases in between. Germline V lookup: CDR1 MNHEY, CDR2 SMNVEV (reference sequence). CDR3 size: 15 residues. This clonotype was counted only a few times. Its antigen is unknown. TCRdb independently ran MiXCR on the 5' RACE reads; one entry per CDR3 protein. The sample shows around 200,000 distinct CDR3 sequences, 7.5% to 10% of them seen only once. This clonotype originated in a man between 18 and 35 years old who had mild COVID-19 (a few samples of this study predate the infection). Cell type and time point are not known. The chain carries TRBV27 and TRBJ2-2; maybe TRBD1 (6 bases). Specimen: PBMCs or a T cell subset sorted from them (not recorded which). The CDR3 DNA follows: TGTGCCAGCAGTTTACGACAGGCCTCCACCGGGGAGCTGTTTTTT. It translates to CASSLRQASTGELFF.